A selection of T cell receptor beta chains follows, all from one sample in a study of PD-L1 blockade in urothelial cancer. TCRdb's table, derived via immunoSEQ multiplex PCR, lists solely in-frame clones and lacks some. Of more than 75,000 clones in the sample, roughly 84% were seen once. Sequenced material: PBMCs, taken around atezolizumab (anti-PD-L1) treatment. All receptors come from a man in his sixties with urothelial cancer. Both conserved end residues are part of each CDR3. The order of the fields is clone size, D gene, V gene, J gene, CDR3 DNA, CDR3 protein. A D gene is named only where the DNA matches it firmly. Size is stated for part of the rows, as once, few or many counts, or as a class when the clone is expanded.

abundance: -
d_gene: TRBD1
v_gene: TRBV5-1
j_gene: TRBJ1-2
CDR3nt: TGCGCCAGCAGCCCGAACGATCGACAGGGGACCTATGGCTACACCTTC
CDR3aa: CASSPNDRQGTYGYTF

abundance: -
d_gene: -
v_gene: TRBV19
j_gene: TRBJ1-3
CDR3nt: TGTGCCAGTAGTACGGGTGCTTTCTCTGGAAACACCATATATTTT
CDR3aa: CASSTGAFSGNTIYF

abundance: -
d_gene: TRBD2
v_gene: TRBV5-1
j_gene: TRBJ2-1
CDR3nt: TGCGCCAGCAGCTTGATCCCTAGCGGGGGGGCCTCCTACAATGAGCAGTTCTTC
CDR3aa: CASSLIPSGGASYNEQFF

abundance: -
d_gene: TRBD2
v_gene: TRBV5-6
j_gene: TRBJ2-5
CDR3nt: TGTGCCAGCAGTCTAATTGCCGGGGGGGGCCAAGAGACCCAGTACTTC
CDR3aa: CASSLIAGGGQETQYF

abundance: -
d_gene: TRBD1
v_gene: TRBV19
j_gene: TRBJ1-2
CDR3nt: TGTGCCAGTAGTATAGAGGACAGGATTAACTATGGCTACACCTTC
CDR3aa: CASSIEDRINYGYTF

abundance: -
d_gene: TRBD2
v_gene: TRBV4-2
j_gene: TRBJ2-5
CDR3nt: TGTGCCAGCAGCCAAGATTCTAGCGGGGGCGGAGAGACCCAGTACTTC
CDR3aa: CASSQDSSGGGETQYF

abundance: once
d_gene: TRBD1
v_gene: TRBV19
j_gene: TRBJ2-3
CDR3nt: TGTGCCACCAGACAGGGGGCTATCCCAGATACGCAGTATTTT
CDR3aa: CATRQGAIPDTQYF

abundance: -
d_gene: -
v_gene: TRBV5-4
j_gene: TRBJ2-6
CDR3nt: TGTGCCAGCAGCTTGGGGGCCGGGACACTTGGGGCCAACGTCCTGACTTTC
CDR3aa: CASSLGAGTLGANVLTF

abundance: -
d_gene: -
v_gene: TRBV23-1
j_gene: TRBJ1-5
CDR3nt: TGCGCCAGCAGTCGGGGGCAGGCTCATCAGCCCCAGCATTTT
CDR3aa: CASSRGQAHQPQHF

abundance: -
d_gene: TRBD1
v_gene: TRBV7-2
j_gene: TRBJ1-5
CDR3nt: TGTGCCAGCAGGGTGGACAGGGGGCAGCCCCAGCATTTT
CDR3aa: CASRVDRGQPQHF

abundance: -
d_gene: -
v_gene: TRBV5-1
j_gene: TRBJ1-6
CDR3nt: TGCGCCAGCAGCTTGAGGGGGGGCGTCAATAATTCACCCCTCCACTTT
CDR3aa: CASSLRGGVNNSPLHF

abundance: -
d_gene: -
v_gene: TRBV18
j_gene: TRBJ1-1
CDR3nt: TGTGCCAGCTCACCACGGGGGGGCTTTCAGAACACTGAAGCTTTCTTT
CDR3aa: CASSPRGGFQNTEAFF

abundance: -
d_gene: -
v_gene: TRBV1
j_gene: TRBJ2-3
CDR3nt: TGCACCAGCAGCCAAGTTACGGGAGTGGTCCTTAAAGCCTACACAGATACGCAGTATTTT
CDR3aa: CTSSQVTGVVLKAYTDTQYF

abundance: -
d_gene: -
v_gene: TRBV7-3
j_gene: TRBJ2-3
CDR3nt: TGTGCCAGCAGCTTAAGTGGCAGCACAGATACGCAGTATTTT
CDR3aa: CASSLSGSTDTQYF

abundance: -
d_gene: -
v_gene: TRBV18
j_gene: TRBJ2-2
CDR3nt: TGTGCCAGCTCCGGGGGGCGTAGCCCATCTAGCTCCGGGGAGCTGTTTTTT
CDR3aa: CASSGGRSPSSSGELFF

abundance: -
d_gene: -
v_gene: TRBV9
j_gene: TRBJ2-6
CDR3nt: TGTGCCAGCAGCGTAGTAGGGGTTGGGGCCAACGTCCTGACTTTC
CDR3aa: CASSVVGVGANVLTF

abundance: -
d_gene: -
v_gene: TRBV18
j_gene: TRBJ1-4
CDR3nt: TGTGCCAGCTCACCGGGACACTCGACTAATGAAAAACTGTTTTTT
CDR3aa: CASSPGHSTNEKLFF

abundance: -
d_gene: -
v_gene: TRBV12-5
j_gene: TRBJ2-7
CDR3nt: TGTGCTAGTGGGTTACAGGTTTACGAGCAGTACTTC
CDR3aa: CASGLQVYEQYF

abundance: -
d_gene: TRBD2
v_gene: TRBV7-2
j_gene: TRBJ2-5
CDR3nt: TGTGCCAGCAGCTTAGCAGCGGGGGTTCAAGAGACCCAGTACTTC
CDR3aa: CASSLAAGVQETQYF

abundance: -
d_gene: TRBD2
v_gene: TRBV6-5
j_gene: TRBJ2-7
CDR3nt: TGTGCCAGCAGTTACGGGCTGAGCGGGAGGCGCTACGAGCAGTACTTC
CDR3aa: CASSYGLSGRRYEQYF

abundance: -
d_gene: TRBD1
v_gene: TRBV5-1
j_gene: TRBJ1-2
CDR3nt: TGCGCCAGCAGCCACGGGACAGGGGCCGAGGTTGGTGGCTACACCTTC
CDR3aa: CASSHGTGAEVGGYTF

abundance: -
d_gene: -
v_gene: TRBV5-1
j_gene: TRBJ1-1
CDR3nt: TGCGCCAGCAGCTTGGGACAGGCAGTGGGTGGGACTGAAGCTTTCTTT
CDR3aa: CASSLGQAVGGTEAFF

abundance: -
d_gene: TRBD1
v_gene: TRBV19
j_gene: TRBJ1-1
CDR3nt: TGTGCCAGTAGGTTGACAGGGGGCGCAGGTGGCACTGAAGCTTTCTTT
CDR3aa: CASRLTGGAGGTEAFF

abundance: -
d_gene: -
v_gene: TRBV2
j_gene: TRBJ1-4
CDR3nt: TGTGCCAGCGAGCCCTCCCGGGGGGCAACTAATGAAAAACTGTTTTTT
CDR3aa: CASEPSRGATNEKLFF

abundance: -
d_gene: -
v_gene: TRBV19
j_gene: TRBJ1-2
CDR3nt: TGTGCCAGTAGTTCCGACACCAACTATGGCTACACCTTC
CDR3aa: CASSSDTNYGYTF

abundance: -
d_gene: -
v_gene: TRBV21-1
j_gene: TRBJ2-6
CDR3nt: TGTGCCAGCAGCAAAGGGACAGGGAGCCCCTCTGGGGCCAACGTCCTGACTTTC
CDR3aa: CASSKGTGSPSGANVLTF

abundance: -
d_gene: TRBD1
v_gene: TRBV5-1
j_gene: TRBJ2-5
CDR3nt: TGCGCCAGCAGCATGGGACAGGGGTTTGAGACCCAGTACTTC
CDR3aa: CASSMGQGFETQYF

abundance: -
d_gene: -
v_gene: TRBV4-1
j_gene: TRBJ2-3
CDR3nt: TGCGCCAGCAGCCAAGTTCCAGGGAGCACAGATACGCAGTATTTT
CDR3aa: CASSQVPGSTDTQYF

abundance: few
d_gene: TRBD1
v_gene: TRBV28
j_gene: TRBJ2-7
CDR3nt: TGTGCCAGCAGTTCAATAAGGACCAGGGGGAAGAACGAGCAGTACTTC
CDR3aa: CASSSIRTRGKNEQYF

abundance: -
d_gene: -
v_gene: TRBV6-4
j_gene: TRBJ2-5
CDR3nt: TGTGCCAGCAGAGGGGACACAGAACAAGAGACCCAGTACTTC
CDR3aa: CASRGDTEQETQYF

abundance: -
d_gene: -
v_gene: TRBV2
j_gene: TRBJ1-4
CDR3nt: TGTGCCAGCAGTTTACTCCGGAAACGTGACAGCCTAACACATAATGAAAAACTGTTTTTT
CDR3aa: CASSLLRKRDSLTHNEKLFF

abundance: -
d_gene: TRBD2
v_gene: TRBV28
j_gene: TRBJ2-3
CDR3nt: TGTGCCGGGGGGACTAGCGGGAGCTCAGATACGCAGTATTTT
CDR3aa: CAGGTSGSSDTQYF

abundance: -
d_gene: -
v_gene: TRBV11-2
j_gene: TRBJ1-1
CDR3nt: TGTGCCAGCAGCTCCGCGACAGGACCCATGAACACTGAAGCTTTCTTT
CDR3aa: CASSSATGPMNTEAFF

abundance: -
d_gene: TRBD2
v_gene: TRBV2
j_gene: TRBJ2-7
CDR3nt: TGTGCCAGCACTTCGTCAGGACTAGCAAACGAGCAGTACTTC
CDR3aa: CASTSSGLANEQYF

abundance: once
d_gene: -
v_gene: TRBV28
j_gene: TRBJ2-7
CDR3nt: TGTGCCAGCAGTAGCCCAGGGGCCTACGAGCAGTACTTC
CDR3aa: CASSSPGAYEQYF

abundance: -
d_gene: -
v_gene: TRBV11-2
j_gene: TRBJ2-1
CDR3nt: TGTGCCAGCAGCCCCAGGGGGGCGGGGTACAATGAGCAGTTCTTC
CDR3aa: CASSPRGAGYNEQFF

abundance: -
d_gene: TRBD1
v_gene: TRBV11-2
j_gene: TRBJ1-1
CDR3nt: TGTGCCAGCAGCTTAGTCGGGACAGTGAACACTGAAGCTTTCTTT
CDR3aa: CASSLVGTVNTEAFF

abundance: -
d_gene: -
v_gene: TRBV30
j_gene: TRBJ2-3
CDR3nt: TGTGCCTGGAGTGTTCAGGGTTATACGCAGTATTTT
CDR3aa: CAWSVQGYTQYF

abundance: -
d_gene: -
v_gene: TRBV29-1
j_gene: TRBJ1-2
CDR3nt: TGCAGCGTGGTTACAGGGTCGACACTAGGAGGCTACACCTTC
CDR3aa: CSVVTGSTLGGYTF

abundance: once
d_gene: TRBD2
v_gene: TRBV10-3
j_gene: TRBJ2-1
CDR3nt: TGTGCCATCACAGGTGGGACTAGCGGTCTATATGAGCAGTTCTTC
CDR3aa: CAITGGTSGLYEQFF

abundance: few
d_gene: TRBD1
v_gene: TRBV19
j_gene: TRBJ2-4
CDR3nt: TGTGCCAGTAGTATGGGGTTTCGAGTCAGGGGGAACAAAAACATTCAGTACTTC
CDR3aa: CASSMGFRVRGNKNIQYF

abundance: -
d_gene: -
v_gene: TRBV2
j_gene: TRBJ1-6
CDR3nt: TGTGCCAGCAGTGCATCCCGGCAGGGGAATTCACCCCTCCACTTT
CDR3aa: CASSASRQGNSPLHF

abundance: -
d_gene: -
v_gene: TRBV21-1
j_gene: TRBJ2-7
CDR3nt: TGTGCCAGCAGGCAAGGGGGTCGCAGGTACGCGGCGGGGGCCTACGAGCAGTACTTC
CDR3aa: CASRQGGRRYAAGAYEQYF

abundance: -
d_gene: -
v_gene: TRBV12-5
j_gene: TRBJ2-1
CDR3nt: TGTGCTAGTGGTTTGGCCGGACAATACAATGAGCAGTTCTTC
CDR3aa: CASGLAGQYNEQFF

abundance: -
d_gene: -
v_gene: TRBV6-5
j_gene: TRBJ1-4
CDR3nt: TGTGCCAGCAGTTACTCGGTCGGGTCAGGGGATGAAAAACTGTTTTTT
CDR3aa: CASSYSVGSGDEKLFF

abundance: -
d_gene: TRBD2
v_gene: TRBV9
j_gene: TRBJ2-7
CDR3nt: TGTGCCAGCAGCGTCGGAGGGCAGGGAGGGCGCGAGCAGTACTTC
CDR3aa: CASSVGGQGGREQYF

abundance: -
d_gene: -
v_gene: TRBV7-2
j_gene: TRBJ1-5
CDR3nt: TGTGCCAGCAGCTTCCCTTTTGGCAATCAGCCCCAGCATTTT
CDR3aa: CASSFPFGNQPQHF

abundance: once
d_gene: TRBD2
v_gene: TRBV5-4
j_gene: TRBJ2-5
CDR3nt: TGTGCCAGCAGCTTGGGGGGCCTAGCGGGTGTTGAGACCCAGTACTTC
CDR3aa: CASSLGGLAGVETQYF

abundance: -
d_gene: -
v_gene: TRBV29-1
j_gene: TRBJ1-4
CDR3nt: TGCAGCGTTAGCGGGCAGGATCATGAAAAACTGTTTTTT
CDR3aa: CSVSGQDHEKLFF

abundance: -
d_gene: TRBD2
v_gene: TRBV19
j_gene: TRBJ2-5
CDR3nt: TGTGCCAGTAGTACCTCCGGGACTAGCGGGGGGAGGAGGGGAGAGACCCAGTACTTC
CDR3aa: CASSTSGTSGGRRGETQYF

abundance: -
d_gene: -
v_gene: TRBV5-5
j_gene: TRBJ1-1
CDR3nt: TGTGCCAGCAGTTTAGCATCGAACACTGAAGCTTTCTTT
CDR3aa: CASSLASNTEAFF

abundance: -
d_gene: -
v_gene: TRBV6-1
j_gene: TRBJ1-2
CDR3nt: TGTGCCAGCAGCGGCCCCAAAGGGGGGGGCTATGGCTACACCTTC
CDR3aa: CASSGPKGGGYGYTF

abundance: once
d_gene: TRBD1
v_gene: TRBV5-1
j_gene: TRBJ1-1
CDR3nt: TGCGCCAGCAGCTTGGCCGCGACAGGGTGGGGTGAAGCTTTCTTT
CDR3aa: CASSLAATGWGEAFF

abundance: -
d_gene: -
v_gene: TRBV30
j_gene: TRBJ1-2
CDR3nt: TGTGCCTGGAGTAAGGGGATAAACTATGGCTACACCTTC
CDR3aa: CAWSKGINYGYTF

abundance: -
d_gene: -
v_gene: TRBV6-5
j_gene: TRBJ2-3
CDR3nt: TGTGCCAGCAGTCTCAGGGGATCCACAGATACGCAGTATTTT
CDR3aa: CASSLRGSTDTQYF

abundance: -
d_gene: -
v_gene: TRBV6-1
j_gene: TRBJ1-1
CDR3nt: TGTGCCAGCAGTGAGCCAGGGAGGACTGAAGCTTTCTTT
CDR3aa: CASSEPGRTEAFF